This T cell receptor (beta chain) stems from a study of T cell responses to AZD1222 COVID-19 vaccine. Regarding the study as a whole: The sample set comprised mostly white British donors with more females, and clonal diversity was possibly underestimated.

Per the germline V gene, CDR1 is DFQATT and CDR2 is SNEGSKA (reference sequence). The CDR3 is 8 amino acids. Trimming cost V 4 bases and J 8 bases, with 2 bases left between them. Details on this clone: The antigen remains unidentified.

The method was immunoSEQ multiplex PCR; TCRdb's version includes in-frame clones alone and lacks a portion of them. The sample lists about 120,000 clones, under 95% seen once, with around 5% in the top ten. The gene calls are TRBV20-1 and TRBJ1-2; unclear D gene. The receptor was isolated from an adult who received the AZD1222 COVID-19 vaccine. This specimen consisted of peripheral blood, obtained 28 days after the second AZD1222 dose. The chain's CDR3 is CSAIGYTF. The CDR3 DNA follows: TGCAGTGCTATAGGCTACACCTTC.